What follows are 13 T cell receptor beta chains derived from one specimen sequenced in a study of shared clonotypes between healthy human individuals. Produced via immunoSEQ multiplex PCR; TCRdb's table is partial and in-frame only. The table shows under 850,000 clones, with roughly 72% occurring only once. The sequenced sample consisted of memory CD4+ T cells sorted from blood. The subset is: CD45RA-negative fraction. Receptor source: a woman aged 25 to 45 in good health.

In this sample, this clone turned up a few times. The chain carries TRBV6-6 and TRBJ2-3; D remains ambiguous. The germline V and J ends were trimmed by 4 bases and 5 bases, with 10 bases remaining between them. Germline lookup yields CDR1 MNHNY and CDR2 SVGAGI (reference sequence). The CDR3 runs 13 residues. The CDR3 sequence: CASSWPPEDTQYF. The DNA for the CDR3 is TGTGCCAGCAGTTGGCCCCCGGAAGATACGCAGTATTTT.

This rearrangement joins TRBV5-6 to TRBJ2-1; unclear D gene. CDR3 size: 14 residues. Trimming pared 8 bases from V and 5 bases from J, leaving 17 bases between. The germline CDR1 and CDR2 sequences are SGHDT and YYEEEE. The CDR3 DNA is TGTGCCAGTGCCTGGTTGACGCGCGACAATGAGCAGTTCTTC. Protein: CASAWLTRDNEQFF.

The chain uses TRBV6-5 and TRBJ1-5; the D gene is possibly TRBD1 (5 bases). Trimming removed 2 bases from V and 3 bases from J, with 8 bases in between. This CDR3 comprises 14 residues. The germline V gene encodes CDR1 MNHEY and CDR2 SVGAGI. For the CDR3, the DNA is TGTGCCAGCAGTTACAGGGGATACAATCAGCCCCAGCATTTT. Translating gives CASSYRGYNQPQHF.

The V and J genes are TRBV6-5 and TRBJ1-2; 8 bases agree with TRBD1. The CDR3 loop spans 14 amino acids. The V segment lost 7 bases and the J segment 6 bases; nucleotides outside the gene matches: 10. Germline V gives CDR1 MNHEY, CDR2 SVGAGI. The CDR3 loop is CASTSGQGSDGYTF. The CDR3, as DNA: TGTGCCAGCACCTCCGGACAGGGATCGGATGGCTACACCTTC.

This clone was observed a handful of times. The V and J genes are TRBV9 and TRBJ2-1; D is possibly TRBD1 (6 bases). The CDR3 contains 13 residues. The V gene lost 2 bases and the J gene lost 10 bases, with 13 bases spanning the gap. Looked up from germline, CDR1 is SGDLS and CDR2 is YYNGEE. The CDR3 is CASSVRKTGEQFF. The CDR3, as DNA: TGTGCCAGCAGCGTGAGAAAGACAGGCGAGCAGTTCTTC.

V gene TRBV7-9 combines with J gene TRBJ1-1, with D maybe TRBD1 (5 bases). CDR1 SEHNR and CDR2 FQNEAQ come from the germline V gene (reference sequence). The V and J ends lost 4 bases and 0 bases respectively, with 15 bases between them. The CDR3 is 16 residues long. CDR3 coding DNA: TGTGCCAGCAGCTCTGGGAGGGGACGGATGAACACTGAAGCTTTCTTT. Residues: CASSSGRGRMNTEAFF.

This chain links TRBV9 with TRBJ2-7, with TRBD2 as a possible D gene (6 bases). The CDR3 is 13 amino acids. From germline, CDR1 is SGDLS and CDR2 YYNGEE. Trimming stripped 4 bases from V and 1 base from J, with 9 bases between. The CDR3 DNA is TGTGCCAGCAGCCGGGACTTATCCTACGAGCAGTACTTC. This encodes CASSRDLSYEQYF.

The chain recombines TRBV6-5 with TRBJ2-2; D call uncertain. CDR1 is MNHEY, CDR2 SVGAGI, per germline. Trimming took off 2 bases at V and 7 bases at J, with 14 bases between the two ends. The CDR3 totals 15 residues. For the CDR3, the DNA is TGTGCCAGCAGTTACGGTATAGCTTCGGGCGGGGAGCTGTTTTTT. It translates to CASSYGIASGGELFF.

The chain has TRBV27 and TRBJ2-1, with D maybe TRBD1 (5 bases). The CDR3 is 13 amino acids. Germline values: CDR1 MNHEY, CDR2 SMNVEV (reference sequence). V lost 8 bases and J 4 bases, leaving 12 bases between the germline ends. The CDR3 loop is CASGHAGYNEQFF. The CDR3 DNA is TGTGCCAGCGGACATGCTGGATACAATGAGCAGTTCTTC.

This clone came up many times. The chain combines TRBV18 with TRBJ1-2; D is uncertain. The CDR3 totals 14 residues. V was clipped by 6 bases and J by 4 bases, with 15 bases between them. Germline assignment: CDR1 KGHSH and CDR2 LQKENI. The CDR3 DNA follows: TGTGCCAGCTCGCCCGTGAGCGATTTCTATGGCTACACCTTC. Translation gives CASSPVSDFYGYTF.

Comment on this clone: The same CDR3 is also encoded by other DNA sequences in this sample. CDR3 loop: CASSSGETQYF. For the CDR3, the DNA is TGTGCCAGCAGTTCTGGGGAGACCCAGTACTTC. The rearrangement joins TRBV7-8 to TRBJ2-5; D remains unclear. The CDR3 sequence is 11 residues long. Germline values: CDR1 SGHVS, CDR2 FQNEAQ. With 6 bases removed from V and 5 bases from J, the gap between germline ends came to 7 bases.

The V gene is TRBV28, the J gene TRBJ1-2; 7 positions match TRBD1. The V segment lost 5 bases and the J segment 5 bases; nucleotides outside the gene matches: 5. This CDR3 region has 13 residues. Germline V gene data show CDR1 as MDHEN and CDR2 as SYDVKM. This chain's CDR3 is CASSRDRLYGYTF. CDR3 in DNA: TGTGCCAGCAGTCGGGACAGACTATATGGCTACACCTTC.

Remarks on this clone: The sample contains more than one DNA sequence encoding this CDR3. The V and J genes are TRBV11-2 and TRBJ1-1, with D unclear. The germline V gene encodes CDR1 SGHAT and CDR2 FQNNGV. With 4 bases removed from V and 0 bases from J, the gap between germline ends came to 6 bases. The CDR3 contains 13 residues. Here the CDR3 DNA reads TGTGCCAGCAGCTCCCAAATGAACACTGAAGCTTTCTTT. Amino acid sequence: CASSSQMNTEAFF.